Below, one TCR beta chain is given with its context. The CDR3 length is 14 residues. Germline values: CDR1 MNHEY, CDR2 SMNVEV (reference sequence). V shed 8 bases and J shed 3 bases, with 15 bases lying between them. Original analysis: Estimates of nucleated cell counts were drawn from the amplification of reference gene primers. Sequencing was performed with immunoSEQ multiplex PCR; in TCRdb, only in-frame clones are kept and a portion is missing. The DNA was the basis for D and trimming; V, J and clone size are from that table. The sample yields some 53,000 clones, more than 75% seen once. This entry comes from a study of blood T cell repertoires in COVID-19. Looking at the study overall: Sites across the United States, Italy and Spain contributed samples from acute and convalescent COVID-19. The cDNA or gDNA used as material had been derived from T cells, B-cell-depleted T cells, or PBMCs.

Material for sequencing was peripheral blood. This receptor was taken from a man in his 70s with acute or convalescent COVID-19. The V gene is TRBV27, the J gene TRBJ2-3, with D perhaps matching TRBD2 (6 bases). CDR3 in DNA: TGTGCCAGCGCGCGGGATATGATAACAGATACGCAGTATTTT. Its translation: CASARDMITDTQYF.